A selection of T cell receptor beta chains follows, all from one sample in a study of cytomegalovirus exposure and HLA in healthy donors. Sequencing used immunoSEQ multiplex PCR; TCRdb keeps in-frame clones, though not all of them. Of over 150,000 clones detected, roughly 84% appear once; the ten largest clones hold roughly 1.2%. Sequenced material: PBMCs. These receptors originate from a girl under 10 years old in good health and CMV-seropositive. The CDR3 runs from the conserved cysteine through the conserved F or W. The order of the fields is clone size, D gene, V gene, CDR3 protein. The D gene is left open where the match is weak. A clone size is listed for some rows: how often the clone was seen (once, few, many), or a class if it is expanded.

>-|TRBD1|TRBV13
CASSSGQGNQPQHF
>-|-|TRBV27
CASSLARDASYEQYF
>-|-|TRBV28
CASSRMTASSGNTIYF
>few|-|TRBV28
CANRGRDEKLFF
>-|-|TRBV15
CATSSGSSNTEAFF
>-|TRBD2|TRBV6-1
CAIARTSWYEQYF
>-|-|TRBV18
CASSPLSSSYNEQFF
>-|-|TRBV6-6
CAGTRATNEKLFF
>-|-|TRBV11-2
CASSLNAAEGPLHF
>-|-|TRBV29-1
CSVDVDSLTDTQYF
>-|-|TRBV12-5
CASGPGAVPLGVGGNQPQHF
>-|-|TRBV6-1
CASSKTGIPWEFF
>-|TRBD2|TRBV7-3
CAISLELAADTQYF
>once|-|TRBV10-1
CAREWGQGLNGYTF
>-|-|TRBV2
CASSGRARRETQYF
>-|TRBD2|TRBV4-1
CASSQAPSGSVTGELFF
>-|-|TRBV20-1
CSADTAEAFF
>-|TRBD1|TRBV5-6
CASSLGQHYGYTF
>once|-|TRBV2
CASNPGANTGELFF
>-|-|TRBV6-1
CASSHGGVRNTEAFF